The clone carrying this TCR beta chain was found a few times. What it binds is not known. The CDR3 has 14 amino acids. Trimming left V 11 bases short and J 3 bases short, with 18 bases between. CDR1 MNHEY and CDR2 SVGEGT come from the germline V gene. The record originates from a study of T cell repertoires in cytomegalovirus infection. Study in general: Both CMV infection and a matching HLA type were indicated by public TCR beta signatures.

A single record per CDR3 protein comes from TCRdb applying MiXCR to the reads. The sample has about a million distinct CDR3 sequences; roughly a third are singletons. Study conclusions and caveats: Across the ex vivo response, the dominant clonotypes were HLA-C-restricted CMV-specific TCR beta clonotypes.

This chain connects TRBV6-2 or TRBV6-3 to TRBJ2-3, with no clear D. This specimen consisted of cultured CD8+ T cells from PBMCs, obtained from culture after CMV antigen stimulation. The receptor was isolated from a human donor in good health (CMV status not recorded). Some clones in this sample may be carry-over from other donors' samples. In nucleotides, the CDR3 is TGTGCCTGCCTGGAAAAGCTTGGTACAGATACGCAGTATTTT. Amino acids: CACLEKLGTDTQYF.